This TCR beta chain was documented in a study of T-cell reconstitution after alpha-beta-depleted transplantation in children. Note on this clonotype: The antigen is not known.

Unique molecular identifiers were built into the TCRbeta library. TCRdb ran MiXCR on the PCR reads and lists one entry per CDR3 protein. Altogether around 490,000 distinct CDR3 sequences are present, about 10% being singletons, with the ten largest covering about 15%. General study points: Alpha-beta T cells present about two months after transplant were reported to originate from several hundred expanded graft clones. The main origin of T-cell counts and diversity one year after transplant was newly produced T cells. Surviving recipient cells, namely T cells and thymic progenitors, were the source of high day-60 TCRbeta diversity in some patients.

CDR1 and CDR2 from the germline V gene are SGHAT and FQNNGV. CDR3 size: 19 residues. J gave up 0 bases and V 4 bases, and 12 bases lay outside the gene matches. The V gene is TRBV11-2, the J gene TRBJ2-4, with 10 bases matching TRBD1. The material was PBMCs, mostly from graft donor cells, obtained 180 days after TCRalphabeta/CD19-depleted stem cell transplant. The source is a female patient aged 2-9 years who had a stem cell transplant for aplastic anemia, so the T cells may come from the graft donor. CDR3 residues: CASSSRDRGSPLAKNIQYF. In nucleotides, the CDR3 is TGTGCCAGCAGCTCCCGGGACAGGGGATCCCCTTTAGCCAAAAACATTCAGTACTTC.